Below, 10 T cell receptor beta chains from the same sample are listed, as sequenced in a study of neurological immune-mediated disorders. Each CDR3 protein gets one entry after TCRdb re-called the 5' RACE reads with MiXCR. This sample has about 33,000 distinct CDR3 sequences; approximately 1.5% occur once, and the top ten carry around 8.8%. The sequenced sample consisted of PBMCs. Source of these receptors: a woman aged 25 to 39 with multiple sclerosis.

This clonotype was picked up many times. The CDR3 bases are TGCGCCAGCAGTGTGGTGGCAGGACCCAATCAGCCCCAGCATTTT. Protein: CASSVVAGPNQPQHF. V gene TRBV10-2 combines with J gene TRBJ1-5; D remains unclear. Germline CDR1 WSHSY, CDR2 SAAADI. The length of the CDR3 is 15 residues. V lost 4 bases, J lost 3 bases, and 13 bases lay in between.

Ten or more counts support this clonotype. This CDR3 is CATSDFFGAQETQYF. The CDR3 region has the DNA TGTGCCACCAGTGATTTCTTCGGGGCCCAAGAGACCCAGTACTTC. This sequence joins TRBV24-1 and TRBJ2-5; D may match TRBD1 or TRBD2 (5 bases each). CDR1 and CDR2 from the germline V gene are KGHDR and SFDVKD. CDR3 size: 15 residues. V lost 1 base, J lost 1 base, and 9 bases lay in between.

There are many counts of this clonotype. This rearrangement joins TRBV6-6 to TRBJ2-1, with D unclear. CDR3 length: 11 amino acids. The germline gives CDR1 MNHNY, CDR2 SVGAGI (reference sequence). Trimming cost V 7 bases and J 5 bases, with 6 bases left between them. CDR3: CASIRNNEQFF. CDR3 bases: TGTGCCAGCATCCGGAACAATGAGCAGTTCTTC.

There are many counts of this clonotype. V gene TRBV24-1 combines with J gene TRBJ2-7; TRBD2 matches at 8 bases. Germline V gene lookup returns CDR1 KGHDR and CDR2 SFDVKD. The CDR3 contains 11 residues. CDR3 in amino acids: CAAGGVYEQYF. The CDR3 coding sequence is TGTGCAGCCGGGGGGGTCTACGAGCAGTACTTC.

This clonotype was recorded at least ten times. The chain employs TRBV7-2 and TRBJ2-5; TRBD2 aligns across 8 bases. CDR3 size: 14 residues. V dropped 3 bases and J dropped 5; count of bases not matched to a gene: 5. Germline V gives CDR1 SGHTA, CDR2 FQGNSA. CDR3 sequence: CASSFAGGRETQYF. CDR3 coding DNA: TGTGCCAGCAGCTTTGCGGGGGGCCGGGAGACCCAGTACTTC. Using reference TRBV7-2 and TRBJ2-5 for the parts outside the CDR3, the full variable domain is GAGVSQSPSNKVTEKGKDVELRCDPISGHTALYWYRQSLGQGLEFLIYFQGNSAPDKSGLPSDRFSAERTGGSVSTLTIQRTQQEDSAVYLCASSFAGGRETQYFGPGTRLLVL.

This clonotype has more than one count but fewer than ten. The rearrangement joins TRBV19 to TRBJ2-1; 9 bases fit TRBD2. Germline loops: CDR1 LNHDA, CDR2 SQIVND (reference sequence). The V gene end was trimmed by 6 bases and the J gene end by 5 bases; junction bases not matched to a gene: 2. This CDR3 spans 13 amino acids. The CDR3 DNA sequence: TGTGCCAGTAGCAGCGGGGGGAACAATGAGCAGTTCTTC. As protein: CASSSGGNNEQFF.

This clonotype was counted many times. CDR3 bases: TGTGCCAGCAGTGAAGGGGGTAGGGTAGGCTTGGCTTTCTTT. Translating gives CASSEGGRVGLAFF. This chain links TRBV2 with TRBJ1-1, with D uncertain. Trimming removed 1 base at V and 11 bases at J, with 17 bases between. The CDR3 sequence is 14 residues long. Germline CDR1 is SNHLY and CDR2 is FYNNEI. Using reference TRBV2 and TRBJ1-1 for the parts outside the CDR3, the full variable domain is EPEVTQTPSHQVTQMGQEVILRCVPISNHLYFYWYRQILGQKVEFLVSFYNNEISEKSEIFDDQFSVERPDGSNFTLKIRSTKLEDSAMYFCASSEGGRVGLAFFGQGTRLTVV.

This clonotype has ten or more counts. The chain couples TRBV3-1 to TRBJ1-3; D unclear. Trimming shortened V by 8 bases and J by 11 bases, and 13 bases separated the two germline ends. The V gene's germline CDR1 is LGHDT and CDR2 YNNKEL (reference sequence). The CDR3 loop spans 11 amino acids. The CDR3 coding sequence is TGTGCCAGCGGAGAGGGTCTGGCCATATATTTT. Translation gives CASGEGLAIYF.

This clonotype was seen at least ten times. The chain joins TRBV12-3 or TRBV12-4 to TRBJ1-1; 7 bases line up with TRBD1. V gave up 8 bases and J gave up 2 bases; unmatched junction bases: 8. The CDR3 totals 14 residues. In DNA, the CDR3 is TGTGCCAGCCGACAGGGTTTGACAAACACTGAAGCTTTCTTT. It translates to CASRQGLTNTEAFF.

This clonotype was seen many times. CDR3 sequence (DNA): TGTGCCAGCAGCGTAGGGGCTGGACAGACCTACGAGCAGTACTTC. This gives the protein CASSVGAGQTYEQYF. The chain links TRBV9 to TRBJ2-7, with D possibly being TRBD1 (6 bases). From germline, CDR1 is SGDLS and CDR2 YYNGEE. CDR3 length: 15 residues. The V and J ends lost 0 bases and 2 bases respectively, with 12 bases between them. Complete variable domain (other parts from reference TRBV9 and TRBJ2-7): DSGVTQTPKHLITATGQRVTLRCSPRSGDLSVYWYQQSLDQGLQFLIQYYNGEERAKGNILERFSAQQFPDLHSELNLSSLELGDSALYFCASSVGAGQTYEQYFGPGTRLTVT.